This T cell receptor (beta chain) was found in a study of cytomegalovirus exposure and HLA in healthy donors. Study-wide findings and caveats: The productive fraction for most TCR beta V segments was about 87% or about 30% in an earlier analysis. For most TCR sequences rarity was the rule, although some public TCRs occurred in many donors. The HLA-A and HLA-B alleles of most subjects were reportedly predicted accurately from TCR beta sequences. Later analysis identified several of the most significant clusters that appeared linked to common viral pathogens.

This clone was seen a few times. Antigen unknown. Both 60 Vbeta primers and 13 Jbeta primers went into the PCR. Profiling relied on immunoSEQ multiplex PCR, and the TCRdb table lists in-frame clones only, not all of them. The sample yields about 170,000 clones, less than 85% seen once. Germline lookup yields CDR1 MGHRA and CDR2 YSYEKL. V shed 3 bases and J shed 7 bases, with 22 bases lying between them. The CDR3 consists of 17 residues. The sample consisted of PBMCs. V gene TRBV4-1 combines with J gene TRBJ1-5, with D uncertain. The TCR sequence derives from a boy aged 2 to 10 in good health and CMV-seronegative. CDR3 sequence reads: CASSHAETSSKTQPQHF. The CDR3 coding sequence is TGCGCCAGCAGCCATGCCGAGACATCAAGTAAGACGCAGCCCCAGCATTTT.